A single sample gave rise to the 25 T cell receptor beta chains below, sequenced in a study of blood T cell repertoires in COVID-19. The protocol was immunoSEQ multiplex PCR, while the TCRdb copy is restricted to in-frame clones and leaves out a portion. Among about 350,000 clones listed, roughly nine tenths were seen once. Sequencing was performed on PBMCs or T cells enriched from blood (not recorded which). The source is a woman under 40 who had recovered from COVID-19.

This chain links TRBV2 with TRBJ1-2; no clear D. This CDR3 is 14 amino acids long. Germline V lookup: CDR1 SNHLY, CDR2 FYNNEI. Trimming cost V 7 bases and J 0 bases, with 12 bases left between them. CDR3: CASMEAPANYGYTF. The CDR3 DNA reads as TGTGCCAGCATGGAGGCGCCTGCTAACTATGGCTACACCTTC.

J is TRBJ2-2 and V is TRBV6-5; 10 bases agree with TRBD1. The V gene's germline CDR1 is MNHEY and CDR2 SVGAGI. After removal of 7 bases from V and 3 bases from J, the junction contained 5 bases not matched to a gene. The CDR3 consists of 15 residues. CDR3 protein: CASTRGTGDTGELFF. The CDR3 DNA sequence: TGTGCCAGCACTCGCGGGACAGGGGACACCGGGGAGCTGTTTTTT.

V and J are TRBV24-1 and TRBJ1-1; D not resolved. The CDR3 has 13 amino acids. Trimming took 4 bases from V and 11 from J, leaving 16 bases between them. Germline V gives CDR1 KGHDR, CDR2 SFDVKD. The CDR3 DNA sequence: TGTGCCACCAGTGACCAGGTTCTCGGGGAGGCTTTCTTT. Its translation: CATSDQVLGEAFF.

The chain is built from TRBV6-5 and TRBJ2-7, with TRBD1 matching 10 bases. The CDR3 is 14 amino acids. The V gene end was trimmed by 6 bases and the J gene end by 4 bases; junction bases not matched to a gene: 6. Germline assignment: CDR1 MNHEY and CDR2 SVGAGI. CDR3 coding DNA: TGTGCCAGCAGGTCGGGACAGGGGCTATACGAGCAGTACTTC. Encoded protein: CASRSGQGLYEQYF.

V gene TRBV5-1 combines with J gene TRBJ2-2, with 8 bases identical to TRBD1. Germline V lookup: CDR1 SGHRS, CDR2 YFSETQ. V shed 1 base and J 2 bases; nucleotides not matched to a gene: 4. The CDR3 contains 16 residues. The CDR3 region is CASSLPGGQNTGELFF. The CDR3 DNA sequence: TGCGCCAGCAGCTTGCCAGGGGGCCAAAACACCGGGGAGCTGTTTTTT.

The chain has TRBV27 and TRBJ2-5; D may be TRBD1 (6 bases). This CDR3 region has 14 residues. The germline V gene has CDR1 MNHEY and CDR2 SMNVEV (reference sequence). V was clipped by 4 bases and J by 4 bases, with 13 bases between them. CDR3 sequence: CASSSDSFGETQYF. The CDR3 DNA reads TGTGCCAGCAGTTCGGACAGTTTTGGAGAGACCCAGTACTTC.

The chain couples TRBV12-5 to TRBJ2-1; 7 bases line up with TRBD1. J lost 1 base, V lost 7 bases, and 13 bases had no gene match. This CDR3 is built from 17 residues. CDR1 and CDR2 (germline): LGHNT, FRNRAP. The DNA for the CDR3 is TGTGCTAGTGCCAACCAAAACAGGGGTCTGTCCTACAATGAGCAGTTCTTC. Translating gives CASANQNRGLSYNEQFF.

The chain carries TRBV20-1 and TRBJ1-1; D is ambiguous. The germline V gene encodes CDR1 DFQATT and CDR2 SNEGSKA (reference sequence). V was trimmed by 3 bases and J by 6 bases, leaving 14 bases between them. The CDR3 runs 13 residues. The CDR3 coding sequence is TGCAGTGCTAGTAGAGAAGTGCGAGCTGAAGCTTTCTTT. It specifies CSASREVRAEAFF.

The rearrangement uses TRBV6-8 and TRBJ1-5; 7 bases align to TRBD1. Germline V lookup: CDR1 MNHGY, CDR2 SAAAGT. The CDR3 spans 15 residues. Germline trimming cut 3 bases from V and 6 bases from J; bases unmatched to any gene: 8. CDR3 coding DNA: TGTGCCAGCAGTTATAAGAGGGGGCGCGGTCAGCCCCAGCATTTT. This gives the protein CASSYKRGRGQPQHF.

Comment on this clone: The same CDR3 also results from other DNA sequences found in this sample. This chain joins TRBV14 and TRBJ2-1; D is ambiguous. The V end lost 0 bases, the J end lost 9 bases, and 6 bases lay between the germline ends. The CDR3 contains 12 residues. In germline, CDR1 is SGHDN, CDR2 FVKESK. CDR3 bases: TGTGCCAGCAGCCAAGAATTCTCTGAGCAGTTCTTC. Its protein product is CASSQEFSEQFF.

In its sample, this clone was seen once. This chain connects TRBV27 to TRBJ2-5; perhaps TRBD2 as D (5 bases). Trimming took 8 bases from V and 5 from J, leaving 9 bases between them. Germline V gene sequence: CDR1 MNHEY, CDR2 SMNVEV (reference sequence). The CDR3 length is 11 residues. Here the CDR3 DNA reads TGTGCCAGCTTGTCGGGGGAGACCCAGTACTTC. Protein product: CASLSGETQYF.

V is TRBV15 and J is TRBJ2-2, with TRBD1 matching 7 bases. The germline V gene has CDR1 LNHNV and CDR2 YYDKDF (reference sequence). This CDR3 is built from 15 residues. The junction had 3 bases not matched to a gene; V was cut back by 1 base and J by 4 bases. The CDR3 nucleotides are TGTGCCACCAGCAGAGGGGACAGATCCACCGGGGAGCTGTTTTTT. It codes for CATSRGDRSTGELFF. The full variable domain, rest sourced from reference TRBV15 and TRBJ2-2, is DAMVIQNPRYQVTQFGKPVTLSCSQTLNHNVMYWYQQKSSQAPKLLFHYYDKDFNNEADTPDNFQSRRPNTSFCFLDIRSPGLGDTAMYLCATSRGDRSTGELFFGEGSRLTVL.

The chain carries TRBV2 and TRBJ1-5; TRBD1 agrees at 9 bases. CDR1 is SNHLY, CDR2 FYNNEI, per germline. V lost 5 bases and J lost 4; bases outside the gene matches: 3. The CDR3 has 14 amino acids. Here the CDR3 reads CASSRDRVNQPQHF. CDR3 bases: TGTGCCAGCAGTAGGGACAGGGTTAATCAGCCCCAGCATTTT.

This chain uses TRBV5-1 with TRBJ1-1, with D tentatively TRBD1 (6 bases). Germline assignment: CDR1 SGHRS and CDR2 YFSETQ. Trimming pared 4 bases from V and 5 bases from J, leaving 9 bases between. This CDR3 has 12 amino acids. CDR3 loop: CASSRGGTEAFF. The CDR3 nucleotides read TGCGCCAGCAGCCGAGGGGGTACTGAAGCTTTCTTT.

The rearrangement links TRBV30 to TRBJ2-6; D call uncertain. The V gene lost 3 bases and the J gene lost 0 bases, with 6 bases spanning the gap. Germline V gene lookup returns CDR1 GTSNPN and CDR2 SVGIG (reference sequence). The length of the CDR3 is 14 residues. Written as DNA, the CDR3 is TGTGCCTGGAGCGCCGGCTCTGGGGCCAACGTCCTGACTTTC. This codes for CAWSAGSGANVLTF.

CDR3 region: CASSHPPGSPGNTIYF. CDR3 DNA: TGTGCCAGCAGCCATCCCCCCGGGAGCCCTGGAAACACCATATATTTT. The rearrangement joins TRBV3-1 (or the pseudogene TRBV3-2) to TRBJ1-3; D is unclear. CDR3 length: 16 residues. Deletions cut 3 bases from V and 2 bases from J, with 14 bases between. Germline V CDR1 and CDR2: LGHDT, YNNKEL (reference sequence).

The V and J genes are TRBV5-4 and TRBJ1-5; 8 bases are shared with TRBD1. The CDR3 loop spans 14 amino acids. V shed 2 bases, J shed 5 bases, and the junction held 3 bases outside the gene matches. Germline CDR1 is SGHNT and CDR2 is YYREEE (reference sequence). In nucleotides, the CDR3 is TGTGCCAGCAGCTTACAGGGGGGCGATCAGCCCCAGCATTTT. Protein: CASSLQGGDQPQHF.

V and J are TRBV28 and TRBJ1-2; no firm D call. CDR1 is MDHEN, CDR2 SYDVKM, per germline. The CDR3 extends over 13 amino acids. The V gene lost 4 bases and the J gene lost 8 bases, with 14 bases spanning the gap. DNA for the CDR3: TGTGCCAGCAGTTCCGGAGGAGTGGGAGGCTACACCTTC. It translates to CASSSGGVGGYTF.

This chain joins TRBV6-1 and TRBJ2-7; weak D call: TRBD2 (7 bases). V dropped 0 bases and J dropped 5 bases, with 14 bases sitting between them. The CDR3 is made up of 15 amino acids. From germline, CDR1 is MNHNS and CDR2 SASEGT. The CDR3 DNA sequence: TGTGCCAGCAGTGAAGCGAGGGGCGGGGGCAACGAGCAGTACTTC. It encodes CASSEARGGGNEQYF.

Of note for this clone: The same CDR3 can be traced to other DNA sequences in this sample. The CDR3 sequence is CASSLQENTEAFF. The DNA for the CDR3 is TGTGCCAGCAGTCTTCAGGAGAACACTGAAGCTTTCTTT. The chain links TRBV28 to TRBJ1-1, with D unclear. This CDR3 region has 13 residues. Trimming removed 5 bases from V and 1 base from J, with 8 bases in between. Germline CDR1 is MDHEN and CDR2 is SYDVKM.

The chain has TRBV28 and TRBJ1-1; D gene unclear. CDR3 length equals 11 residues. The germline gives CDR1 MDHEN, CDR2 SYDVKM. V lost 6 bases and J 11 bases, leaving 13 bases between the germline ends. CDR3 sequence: CASSRPGKAFF. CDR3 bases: TGTGCCAGCAGCCGCCCAGGTAAGGCTTTCTTT.

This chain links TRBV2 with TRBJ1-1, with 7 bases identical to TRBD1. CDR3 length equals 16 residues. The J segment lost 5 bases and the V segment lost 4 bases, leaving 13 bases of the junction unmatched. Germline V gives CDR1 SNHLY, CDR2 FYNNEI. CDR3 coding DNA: TGTGCCAGCAGTGTTAAGAAGACAGGGAGTGGTACTGAAGCTTTCTTT. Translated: CASSVKKTGSGTEAFF.

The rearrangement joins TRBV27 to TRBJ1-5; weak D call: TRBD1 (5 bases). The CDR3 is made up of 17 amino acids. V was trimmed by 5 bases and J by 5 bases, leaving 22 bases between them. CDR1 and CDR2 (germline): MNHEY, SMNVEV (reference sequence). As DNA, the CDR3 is TGTGCCAGCAGTCAAGGCCGGGGGGGTGGAGGGGATCAGCCCCAGCATTTT. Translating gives CASSQGRGGGGDQPQHF.

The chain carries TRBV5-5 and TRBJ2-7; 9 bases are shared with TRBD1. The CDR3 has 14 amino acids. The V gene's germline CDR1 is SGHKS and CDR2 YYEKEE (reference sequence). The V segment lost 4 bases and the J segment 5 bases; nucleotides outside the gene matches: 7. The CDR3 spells CASSLGTGTNEQYF. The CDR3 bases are TGTGCCAGCAGCCTCGGGACAGGGACCAACGAGCAGTACTTC.

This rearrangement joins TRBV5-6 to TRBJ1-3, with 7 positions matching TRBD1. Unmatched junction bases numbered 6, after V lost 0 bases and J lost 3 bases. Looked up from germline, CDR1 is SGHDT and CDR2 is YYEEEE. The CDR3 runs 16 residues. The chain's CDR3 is CASSLASGGLGNTIYF. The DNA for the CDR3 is TGTGCCAGCAGCTTGGCCTCAGGGGGGCTTGGAAACACCATATATTTT.